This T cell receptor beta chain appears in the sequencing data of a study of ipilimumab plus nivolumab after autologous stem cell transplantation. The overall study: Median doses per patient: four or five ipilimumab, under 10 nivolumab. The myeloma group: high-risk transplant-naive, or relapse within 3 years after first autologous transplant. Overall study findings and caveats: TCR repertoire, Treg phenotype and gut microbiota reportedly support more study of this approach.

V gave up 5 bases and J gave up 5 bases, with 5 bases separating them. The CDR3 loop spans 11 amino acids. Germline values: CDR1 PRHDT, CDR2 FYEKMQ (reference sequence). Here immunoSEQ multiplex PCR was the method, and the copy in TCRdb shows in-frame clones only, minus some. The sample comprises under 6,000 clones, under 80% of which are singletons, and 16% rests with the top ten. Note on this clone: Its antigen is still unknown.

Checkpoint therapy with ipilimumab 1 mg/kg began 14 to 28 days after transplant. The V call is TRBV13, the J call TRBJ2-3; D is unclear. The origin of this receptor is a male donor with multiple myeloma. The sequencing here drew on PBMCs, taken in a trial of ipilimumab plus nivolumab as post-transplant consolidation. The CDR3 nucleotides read TGTGCCAGCAGCCACGAAGATACGCAGTATTTT. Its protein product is CASSHEDTQYF.